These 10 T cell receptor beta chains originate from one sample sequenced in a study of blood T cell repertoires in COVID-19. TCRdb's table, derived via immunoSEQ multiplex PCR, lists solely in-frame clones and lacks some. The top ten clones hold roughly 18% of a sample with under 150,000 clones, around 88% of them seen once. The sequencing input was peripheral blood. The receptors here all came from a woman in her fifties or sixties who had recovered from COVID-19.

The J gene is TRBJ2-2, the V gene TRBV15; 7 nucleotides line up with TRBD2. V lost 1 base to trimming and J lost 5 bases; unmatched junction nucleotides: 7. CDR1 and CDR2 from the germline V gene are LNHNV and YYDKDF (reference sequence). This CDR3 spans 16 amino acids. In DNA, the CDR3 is TGTGCCACCAGCAGAGGTGGCGGGAGTGGGACCGGGGAGCTGTTTTTT. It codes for CATSRGGGSGTGELFF.

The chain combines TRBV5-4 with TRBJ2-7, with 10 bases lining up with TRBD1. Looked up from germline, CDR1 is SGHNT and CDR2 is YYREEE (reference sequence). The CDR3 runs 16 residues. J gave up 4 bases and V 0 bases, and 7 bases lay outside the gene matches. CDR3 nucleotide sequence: TGTGCCAGCAGCTTGGCGGGGGGACAGGGGTATTACGAGCAGTACTTC. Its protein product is CASSLAGGQGYYEQYF. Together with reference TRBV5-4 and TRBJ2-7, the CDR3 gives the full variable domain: ETGVTQSPTHLIKTRGQQVTLRCSSQSGHNTVSWYQQALGQGPQFIFQYYREEENGRGNFPPRFSGLQFPNYSSELNVNALELDDSALYLCASSLAGGQGYYEQYFGPGTRLTVT.

The CDR3 is CASPFTISAGAPTKNIQYF. Here the CDR3 DNA reads TGTGCCAGCCCATTTACAATTTCGGCGGGAGCCCCCACCAAAAACATTCAGTACTTC. J is TRBJ2-4 and V is TRBV28, with 7 bases matching TRBD2. The CDR3 is 19 amino acids. Germline assignment: CDR1 MDHEN and CDR2 SYDVKM. Trimming removed 8 bases from V and 2 bases from J; junction bases left unmatched: 21.

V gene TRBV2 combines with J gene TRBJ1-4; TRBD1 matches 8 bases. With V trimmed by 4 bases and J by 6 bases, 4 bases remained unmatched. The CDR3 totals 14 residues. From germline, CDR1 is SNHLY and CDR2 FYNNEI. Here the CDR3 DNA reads TGTGCCAGCAGTGTGACAGGGGTCGATGAAAAACTGTTTTTT. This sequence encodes CASSVTGVDEKLFF.

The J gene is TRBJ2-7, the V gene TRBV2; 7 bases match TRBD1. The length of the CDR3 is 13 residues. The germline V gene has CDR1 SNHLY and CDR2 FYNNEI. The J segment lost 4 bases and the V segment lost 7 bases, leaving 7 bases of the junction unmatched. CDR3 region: CASKGDRAYEQYF. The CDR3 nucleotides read TGTGCCAGCAAAGGGGACAGAGCGTACGAGCAGTACTTC.

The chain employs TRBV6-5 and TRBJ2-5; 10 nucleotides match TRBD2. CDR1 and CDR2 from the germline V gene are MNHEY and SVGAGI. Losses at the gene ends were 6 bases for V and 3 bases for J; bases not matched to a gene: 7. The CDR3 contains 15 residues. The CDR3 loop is CASRDGGLAEETQYF. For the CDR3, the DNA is TGTGCCAGCAGAGACGGTGGACTAGCGGAAGAGACCCAGTACTTC.

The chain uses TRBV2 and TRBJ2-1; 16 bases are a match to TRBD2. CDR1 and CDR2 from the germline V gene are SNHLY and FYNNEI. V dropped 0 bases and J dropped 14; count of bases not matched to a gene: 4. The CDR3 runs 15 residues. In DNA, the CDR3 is TGTGCCAGCAGTGAAGCGGGACTAGCGGGAGGGCCGGAGTTCTTC. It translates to CASSEAGLAGGPEFF. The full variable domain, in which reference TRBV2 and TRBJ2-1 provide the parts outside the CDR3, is EPEVTQTPSHQVTQMGQEVILRCVPISNHLYFYWYRQILGQKVEFLVSFYNNEISEKSEIFDDQFSVERPDGSNFTLKIRSTKLEDSAMYFCASSEAGLAGGPEFFGPGTRLTVL.

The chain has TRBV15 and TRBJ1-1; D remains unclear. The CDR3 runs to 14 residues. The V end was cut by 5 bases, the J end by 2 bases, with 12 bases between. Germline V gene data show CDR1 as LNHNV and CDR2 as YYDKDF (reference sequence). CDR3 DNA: TGTGCCACCAGCGATAGGCGGGGAAACACTGAAGCTTTCTTT. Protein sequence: CATSDRRGNTEAFF.

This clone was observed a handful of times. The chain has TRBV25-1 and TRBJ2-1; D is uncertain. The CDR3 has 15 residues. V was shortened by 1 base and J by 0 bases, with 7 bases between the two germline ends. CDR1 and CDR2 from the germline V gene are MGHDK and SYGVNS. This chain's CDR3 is CASSESNPSYNEQFF. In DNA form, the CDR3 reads TGTGCCAGCAGTGAATCTAACCCCTCCTACAATGAGCAGTTCTTC.

The CDR3 spells CASHNRGGNYGYTF. The CDR3 nucleotides are TGTGCCAGTCACAACAGGGGGGGGAACTATGGCTACACCTTC. The gene calls are TRBV6-5 and TRBJ1-2; 8 bases match TRBD1. The CDR3 totals 14 residues. Trimming at V came to 9 bases and at J to 2 bases, leaving 8 bases not matched to a gene. Germline assignment: CDR1 MNHEY and CDR2 SVGAGI.